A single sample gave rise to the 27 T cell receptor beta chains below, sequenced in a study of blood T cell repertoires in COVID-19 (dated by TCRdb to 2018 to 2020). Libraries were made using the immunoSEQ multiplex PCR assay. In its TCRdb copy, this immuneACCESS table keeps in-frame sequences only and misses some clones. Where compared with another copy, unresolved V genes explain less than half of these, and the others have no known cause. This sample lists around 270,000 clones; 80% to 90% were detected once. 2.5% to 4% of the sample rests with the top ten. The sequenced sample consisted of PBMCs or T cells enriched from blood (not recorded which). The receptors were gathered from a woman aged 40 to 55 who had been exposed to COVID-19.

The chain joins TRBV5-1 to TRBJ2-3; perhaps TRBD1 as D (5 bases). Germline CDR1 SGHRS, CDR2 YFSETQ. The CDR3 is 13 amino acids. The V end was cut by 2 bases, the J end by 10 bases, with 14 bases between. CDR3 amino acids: CASSLAGPGSQYF. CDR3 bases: TGCGCCAGCAGCTTAGCAGGGCCCGGTTCGCAGTATTTT.

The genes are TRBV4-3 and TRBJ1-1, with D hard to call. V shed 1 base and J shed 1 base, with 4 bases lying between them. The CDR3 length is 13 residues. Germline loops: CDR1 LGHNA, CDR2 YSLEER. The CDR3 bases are TGCGCCAGCAGCCAAGTTAGGAACACTGAAGCTTTCTTT. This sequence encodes CASSQVRNTEAFF.

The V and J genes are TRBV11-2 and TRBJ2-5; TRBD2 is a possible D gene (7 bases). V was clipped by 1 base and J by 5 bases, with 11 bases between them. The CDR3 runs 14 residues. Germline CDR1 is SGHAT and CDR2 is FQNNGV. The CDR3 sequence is CASSLGGGRETQYF. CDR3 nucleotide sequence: TGTGCCAGCAGCTTAGGGGGGGGCCGGGAGACCCAGTACTTC.

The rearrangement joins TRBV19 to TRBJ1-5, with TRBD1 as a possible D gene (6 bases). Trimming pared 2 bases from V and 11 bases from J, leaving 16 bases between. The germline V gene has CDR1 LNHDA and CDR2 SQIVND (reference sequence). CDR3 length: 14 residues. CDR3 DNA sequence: TGTGCCAGTAGTATAACTCCGGACAGTAAGTCCCAGCATTTT. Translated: CASSITPDSKSQHF.

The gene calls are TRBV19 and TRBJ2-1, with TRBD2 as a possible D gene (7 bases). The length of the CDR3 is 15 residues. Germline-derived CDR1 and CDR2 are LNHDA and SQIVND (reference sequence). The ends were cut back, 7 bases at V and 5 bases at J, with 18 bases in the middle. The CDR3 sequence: CASTTSRGGHNEQFF. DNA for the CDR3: TGTGCCAGTACTACCAGTAGGGGGGGCCACAATGAGCAGTTCTTC.

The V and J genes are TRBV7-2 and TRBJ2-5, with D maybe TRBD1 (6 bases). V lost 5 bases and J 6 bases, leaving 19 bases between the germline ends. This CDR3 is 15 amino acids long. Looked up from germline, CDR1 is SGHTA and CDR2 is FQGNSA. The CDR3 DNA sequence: TGTGCCAGCAGCCAGCCCACAGGGTGGGGAAAGACCCAGTACTTC. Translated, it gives CASSQPTGWGKTQYF.

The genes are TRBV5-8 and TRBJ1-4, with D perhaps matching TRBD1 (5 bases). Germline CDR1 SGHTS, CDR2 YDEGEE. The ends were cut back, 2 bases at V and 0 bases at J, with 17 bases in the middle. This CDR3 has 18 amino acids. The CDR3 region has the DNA TGTGCCAGCAGCTTTTTGGCAGGGACTATTGCAACTAATGAAAAACTGTTTTTT. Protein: CASSFLAGTIATNEKLFF.

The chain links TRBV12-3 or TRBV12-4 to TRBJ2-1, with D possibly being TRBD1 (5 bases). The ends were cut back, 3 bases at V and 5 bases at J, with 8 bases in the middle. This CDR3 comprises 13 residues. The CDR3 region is CASSFQGHNEQFF. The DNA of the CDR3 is TGTGCCAGCAGTTTCCAGGGTCACAATGAGCAGTTCTTC.

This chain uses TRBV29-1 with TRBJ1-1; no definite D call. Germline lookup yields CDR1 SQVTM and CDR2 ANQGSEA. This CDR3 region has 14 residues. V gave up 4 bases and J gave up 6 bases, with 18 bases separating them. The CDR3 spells CSVGTDLYDAEAFF. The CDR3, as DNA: TGCAGCGTTGGTACGGACTTATACGACGCTGAAGCTTTCTTT.

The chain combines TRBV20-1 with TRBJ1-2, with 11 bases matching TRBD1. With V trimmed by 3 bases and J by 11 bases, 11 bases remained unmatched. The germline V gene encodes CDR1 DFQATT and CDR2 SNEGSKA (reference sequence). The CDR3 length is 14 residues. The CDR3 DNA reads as TGCAGTGCTAGTCAAACCGGGACAGGGGGTGGTTACACCTTC. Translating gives CSASQTGTGGGYTF.

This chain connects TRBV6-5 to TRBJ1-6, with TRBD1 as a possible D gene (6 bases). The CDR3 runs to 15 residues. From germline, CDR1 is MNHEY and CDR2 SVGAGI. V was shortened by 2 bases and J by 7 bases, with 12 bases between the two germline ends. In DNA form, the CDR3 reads TGTGCCAGCAGTTACGGAAGGGGGGGGAATTCACCCCTCCACTTT. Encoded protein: CASSYGRGGNSPLHF.

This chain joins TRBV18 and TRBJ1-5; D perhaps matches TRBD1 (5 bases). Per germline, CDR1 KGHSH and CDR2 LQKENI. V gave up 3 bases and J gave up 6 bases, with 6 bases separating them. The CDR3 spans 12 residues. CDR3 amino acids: CASSPGGQPQHF. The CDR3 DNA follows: TGTGCCAGCTCACCGGGGGGTCAGCCCCAGCATTTT.

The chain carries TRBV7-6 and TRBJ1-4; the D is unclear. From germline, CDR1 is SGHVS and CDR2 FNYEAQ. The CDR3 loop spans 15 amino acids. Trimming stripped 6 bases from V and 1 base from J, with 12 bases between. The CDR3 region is CASSSLARTNEKLFF. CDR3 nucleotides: TGTGCCAGCAGTTCTCTCGCTAGAACTAATGAAAAACTGTTTTTT.

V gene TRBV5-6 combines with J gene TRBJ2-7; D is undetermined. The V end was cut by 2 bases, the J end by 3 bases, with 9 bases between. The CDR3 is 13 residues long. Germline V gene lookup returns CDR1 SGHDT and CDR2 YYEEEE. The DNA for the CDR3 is TGTGCCAGCAGCTTTATGATAGACTACGAGCAGTACTTC. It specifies CASSFMIDYEQYF. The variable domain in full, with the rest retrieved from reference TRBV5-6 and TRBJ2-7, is DAGVTQSPTHLIKTRGQQVTLRCSPKSGHDTVSWYQQALGQGPQFIFQYYEEEERQRGNFPDRFSGHQFPNYSSELNVNALLLGDSALYLCASSFMIDYEQYFGPGTRLTVT.

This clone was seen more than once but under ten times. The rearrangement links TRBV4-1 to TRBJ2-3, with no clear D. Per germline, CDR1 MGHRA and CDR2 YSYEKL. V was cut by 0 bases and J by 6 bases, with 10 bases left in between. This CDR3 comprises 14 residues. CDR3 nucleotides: TGCGCCAGCAGCCAAGACCCCTGGGCGGATACGCAGTATTTT. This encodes CASSQDPWADTQYF.

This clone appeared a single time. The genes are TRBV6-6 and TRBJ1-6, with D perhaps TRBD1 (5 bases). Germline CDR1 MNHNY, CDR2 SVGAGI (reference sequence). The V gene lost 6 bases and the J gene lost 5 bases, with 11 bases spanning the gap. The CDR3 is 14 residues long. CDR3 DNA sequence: TGTGCCAGCAGCCCTGGGGGGGATAATTCACCCCTCCACTTT. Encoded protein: CASSPGGDNSPLHF.

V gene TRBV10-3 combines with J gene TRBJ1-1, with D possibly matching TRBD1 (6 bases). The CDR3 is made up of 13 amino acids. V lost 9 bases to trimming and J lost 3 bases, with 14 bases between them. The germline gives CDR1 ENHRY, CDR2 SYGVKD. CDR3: CAMTGGPDTEAFF. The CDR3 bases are TGTGCCATGACAGGCGGTCCTGACACTGAAGCTTTCTTT.

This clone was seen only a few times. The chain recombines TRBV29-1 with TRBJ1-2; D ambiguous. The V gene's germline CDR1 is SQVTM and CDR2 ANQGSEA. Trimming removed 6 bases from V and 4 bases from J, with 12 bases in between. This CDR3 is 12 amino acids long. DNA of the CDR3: TGCAGCGTCGTTCTAACTAGCTATGGCTACACCTTC. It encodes CSVVLTSYGYTF.

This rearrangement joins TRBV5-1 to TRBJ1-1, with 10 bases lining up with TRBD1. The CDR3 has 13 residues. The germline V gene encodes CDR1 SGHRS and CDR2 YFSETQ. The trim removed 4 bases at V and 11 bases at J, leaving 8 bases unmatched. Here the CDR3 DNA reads TGCGCCAGCAGCCTTGACAGGGGGCGCGGGGCTTTCTTT. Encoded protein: CASSLDRGRGAFF.

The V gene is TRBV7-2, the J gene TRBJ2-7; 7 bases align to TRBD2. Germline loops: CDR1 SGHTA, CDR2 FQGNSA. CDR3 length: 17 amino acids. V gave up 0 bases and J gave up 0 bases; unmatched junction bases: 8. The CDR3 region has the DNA TGTGCCAGCAGCTTAGCGGGGGGGGAGGAGATCTCCTACGAGCAGTACTTC. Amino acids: CASSLAGGEEISYEQYF. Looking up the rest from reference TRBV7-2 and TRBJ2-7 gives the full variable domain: GAGVSQSPSNKVTEKGKDVELRCDPISGHTALYWYRQSLGQGLEFLIYFQGNSAPDKSGLPSDRFSAERTGGSVSTLTIQRTQQEDSAVYLCASSLAGGEEISYEQYFGPGTRLTVT.

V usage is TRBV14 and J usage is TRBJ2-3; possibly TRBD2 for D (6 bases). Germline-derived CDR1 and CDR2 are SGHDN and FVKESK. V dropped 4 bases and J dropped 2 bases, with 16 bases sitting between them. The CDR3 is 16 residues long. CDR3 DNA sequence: TGTGCCAGCAGCCCCAACGCGGGGACCTACACAGATACGCAGTATTTT. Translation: CASSPNAGTYTDTQYF.

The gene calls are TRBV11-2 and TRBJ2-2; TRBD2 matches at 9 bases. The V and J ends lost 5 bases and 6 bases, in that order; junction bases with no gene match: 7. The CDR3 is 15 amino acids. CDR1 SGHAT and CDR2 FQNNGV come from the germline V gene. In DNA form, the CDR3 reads TGTGCCAGCAGCCGGGGGCGGGGGGGCCCCGGGGAGCTGTTTTTT. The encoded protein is CASSRGRGGPGELFF.

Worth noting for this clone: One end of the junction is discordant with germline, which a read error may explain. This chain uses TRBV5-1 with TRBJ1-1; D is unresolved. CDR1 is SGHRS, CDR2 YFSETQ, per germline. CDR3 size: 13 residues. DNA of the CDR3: TGCGCCAGCAGATTGGATGCGGGAACTGAAGCTTTCTTT. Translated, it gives CASRLDAGTEAFF.

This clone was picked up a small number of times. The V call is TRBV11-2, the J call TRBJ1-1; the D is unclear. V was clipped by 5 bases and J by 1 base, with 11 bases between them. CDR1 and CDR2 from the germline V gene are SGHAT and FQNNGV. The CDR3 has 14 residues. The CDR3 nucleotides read TGTGCCAGCAGCCCCGACCCGGGGAACACTGAAGCTTTCTTT. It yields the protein CASSPDPGNTEAFF.

This CDR3 is CASSLSTGLNTEAFF. The CDR3 bases are TGTGCCAGCAGTTTATCGACAGGTTTGAACACTGAAGCTTTCTTT. The chain couples TRBV6-5 to TRBJ1-1; D may be TRBD1 (6 bases). Trimming shortened V by 4 bases and J by 0 bases, and 12 bases separated the two germline ends. Germline V gene sequence: CDR1 MNHEY, CDR2 SVGAGI. The CDR3 loop spans 15 amino acids.

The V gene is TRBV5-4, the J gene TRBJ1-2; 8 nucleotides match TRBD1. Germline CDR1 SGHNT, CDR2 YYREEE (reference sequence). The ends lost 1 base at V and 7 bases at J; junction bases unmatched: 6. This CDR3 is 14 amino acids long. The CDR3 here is CASSLTGGGFGYTF. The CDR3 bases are TGTGCCAGCAGCTTGACAGGGGGAGGGTTTGGCTACACCTTC.

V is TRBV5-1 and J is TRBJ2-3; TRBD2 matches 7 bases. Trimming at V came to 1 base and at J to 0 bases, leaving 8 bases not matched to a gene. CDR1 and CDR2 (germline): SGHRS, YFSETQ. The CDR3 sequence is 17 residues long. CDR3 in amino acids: CASSLIFSGASTDTQYF. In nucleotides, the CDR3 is TGCGCCAGCAGCTTGATTTTCAGCGGGGCTAGCACAGATACGCAGTATTTT.